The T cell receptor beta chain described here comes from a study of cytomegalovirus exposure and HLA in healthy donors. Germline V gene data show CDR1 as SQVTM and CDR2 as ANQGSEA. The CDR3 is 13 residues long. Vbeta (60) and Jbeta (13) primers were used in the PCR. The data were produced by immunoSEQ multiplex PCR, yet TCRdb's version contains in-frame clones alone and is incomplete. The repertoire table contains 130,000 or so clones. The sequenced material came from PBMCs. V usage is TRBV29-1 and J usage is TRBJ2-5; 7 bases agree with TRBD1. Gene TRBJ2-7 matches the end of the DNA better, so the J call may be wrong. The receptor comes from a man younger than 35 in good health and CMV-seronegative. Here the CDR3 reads CSATTGSSYEQYF. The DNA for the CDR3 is TGCAGCGCCACGACAGGGAGCTCCTACGAGCAGTACTTC.